The source of this TCR beta chain is a study of blood T cell repertoires in COVID-19 (dated by TCRdb to 2018 to 2020). With regard to the full study: Samples covering the acute and convalescent phases of COVID-19 were provided by collaborators in the United States, Italy and Spain. The prospective study material was composed of cDNA or gDNA derived from T cells, B-cell-depleted T cells, or PBMCs. The dataset comprised deeply sampled blood TCRbeta repertoires from subjects exposed to, actively infected with, or recovered from COVID-19. The repertoires were released in a freely available public database meant as a resource for research on the immune response to SARS-CoV-2. Samples were obtained from the ongoing ImmuneRACE study (first 160 participants) and from about 1,300 subjects provided by 6 global collaborators. Nearly every sample came with metadata listing a de-identified subject ID, COVID-19 status, age in years and sex. Where available, HLA class I and class II types were obtained from metadata supplied by the sample provider rather than from assay-based typing. Here is what the overall study found, with its caveats: The quantity of clinical and demographic metadata differed by source and by participant and was supplied without curation.

In Seattle, one collaborating source enrolled patients while the infection was active and tracked those patients longitudinally over the course of disease. Collaborating institutions collected whole blood in K2EDTA tubes following their own protocols. For TCRbeta analysis, collaborator samples were shipped as frozen whole blood, as isolated PBMCs, or as DNA extracted from either sample type. The immunoSEQ Assay, a bias-controlled multiplex PCR, was used to amplify TCRbeta CDR3 regions from genomic DNA. The published analysis was carried out like this. Within the assay, amplification of reference gene primers was used to estimate how many nucleated cells each sample contained. To quantify the absolute abundance of each unique TCRbeta CDR3 rearrangement, sequence reads were collapsed and filtered. Productive Simpson clonality was computed per sample as the square root of Simpson's diversity index over productive rearrangements. The source is immuneACCESS, and TCRdb retained only in-frame sequences with V and J called. Part of the clones is not carried over; for the studies checked, unresolved V genes explain less than half of this, and the remainder is unexplained. That table supplies the V and J calls and clone size; D and trimming were determined from the DNA. The sample table shows fewer than 200,000 clones, and roughly 87% are seen once. 6% to 8.5% of the sample belongs to the ten largest clones.

A remark on this clone: Its antigen remains unidentified. The sample holds no much larger clone one base away, and base qualities are not on file.

V loses 4 bases of germline sequence and J loses 6 bases, and the interval between the two ends is 29 bases. CDR3 length: 18 amino acids, cysteine to phenylalanine. The sequence is cut down to CDR3 DNA, 54 bases in frame from base 1. Sequences SGHDT (CDR1) and YYEEEE (CDR2) are obtained from the germline V gene. This chain is built from TRBV5-6 and TRBJ2-7; 6 matching bases give a weak D call of TRBD1. The receptor comes from a woman between 70 and 85 years old with COVID-19, enrolled during active disease. Specimen: peripheral blood. The DNA sequence is as follows: TGTGCCAGCAGCCCAACCCCCCGCGGACAGTATGGCTGGGGCGAGCAGTACTTC. This gives the protein CASSPTPRGQYGWGEQYF.